A single sample gave rise to the 19 T cell receptor beta chains below, sequenced in a study of identical twins. TCRdb reanalysed the 5' RACE reads using MiXCR and keeps one entry per CDR3 protein. Here the sample spans 520,000 or so distinct CDR3 sequences, roughly 21% being singletons. Separately, the same data were catalogued under a study of T cells expressing NK-cell markers.

The material sequenced was CD4+ T cells sorted from blood. The source of these receptors is a woman under 30 in good health.

This chain uses TRBV20-1 with TRBJ2-1; 8 nucleotides align to TRBD2. The CDR3 contains 15 residues. From germline, CDR1 is DFQATT and CDR2 SNEGSKA (reference sequence). With 1 base clipped from V and 2 bases from J, the junction kept 4 bases outside the gene matches. For the CDR3, the DNA is TGCAGTGCTAGAGGAGGTAGCGGGACCTACAATGAGCAGTTCTTC. Residues: CSARGGSGTYNEQFF.

The chain is built from TRBV6-5 and TRBJ1-6, with TRBD1 as a possible D gene (5 bases). Germline CDR1 and CDR2: MNHEY and SVGAGI. CDR3 length equals 16 residues. Trimming took off 4 bases at V and 2 bases at J, with 12 bases between the two ends. CDR3 coding DNA: TGTGCCAGCAGTTTTCCTGACAGCCCCTATAATTCACCCCTCCACTTT. Translation gives CASSFPDSPYNSPLHF.

V is TRBV11-2 and J is TRBJ2-1, with TRBD1 identical over 7 bases. The junction had 5 bases not matched to a gene; V was cut back by 5 bases and J by 7 bases. Per the germline V gene, CDR1 is SGHAT and CDR2 is FQNNGV. The CDR3 is 13 residues long. CDR3 in amino acids: CASSRDRVNEQFF. Here the CDR3 DNA reads TGTGCCAGCAGCCGAGACAGGGTTAATGAGCAGTTCTTC.

This chain connects TRBV6-5 to TRBJ1-3; perhaps TRBD1 as D (5 bases). The CDR3 contains 16 residues. Trimming stripped 2 bases from V and 1 base from J, with 12 bases between. Per germline, CDR1 MNHEY and CDR2 SVGAGI. CDR3 nucleotide sequence: TGTGCCAGCAGTTACACCGGGGGGATATCTGGAAACACCATATATTTT. It encodes CASSYTGGISGNTIYF.

Only a few counts were recorded for this clonotype. The rearrangement links TRBV7-2 to TRBJ1-1; D is uncertain. Trimming took 1 base from V and 3 from J, leaving 12 bases between them. CDR1 is SGHTA, CDR2 FQGNSA, per germline. This CDR3 has 15 residues. CDR3 DNA: TGTGCCAGCAGCTTAGAGGAAGGGTGGGACACTGAAGCTTTCTTT. Encoded protein: CASSLEEGWDTEAFF.

This clonotype was detected only a few times. The V call is TRBV7-6, the J call TRBJ2-2; no firm D call. Germline V gene sequence: CDR1 SGHVS, CDR2 FNYEAQ. V was shortened by 1 base and J by 2 bases, with 8 bases between the two germline ends. The CDR3 extends over 15 amino acids. This chain's CDR3 is CASSLEMGNTGELFF. The CDR3 DNA sequence: TGTGCCAGCAGCTTAGAAATGGGAAACACCGGGGAGCTGTTTTTT. Based on the CDR3 plus reference TRBV7-6 and TRBJ2-2, the full variable domain is GAGVSQSPRYKVTKRGQDVALRCDPISGHVSLYWYRQALGQGPEFLTYFNYEAQQDKSGLPNDRFSAERPEGSISTLTIQRTEQRDSAMYRCASSLEMGNTGELFFGEGSRLTVL.

V and J are TRBV5-6 and TRBJ1-2; tentatively, D is TRBD1 (5 bases). V shed 3 bases and J shed 6 bases, with 15 bases lying between them. The CDR3 is 14 residues long. Germline CDR1 reads SGHDT; CDR2 reads YYEEEE. The CDR3: CASSYTGAGDGYTF. CDR3 DNA sequence: TGTGCCAGCAGCTATACCGGGGCCGGGGATGGCTACACCTTC. The full variable domain, completed using reference TRBV5-6 and TRBJ1-2, is DAGVTQSPTHLIKTRGQQVTLRCSPKSGHDTVSWYQQALGQGPQFIFQYYEEEERQRGNFPDRFSGHQFPNYSSELNVNALLLGDSALYLCASSYTGAGDGYTFGSGTRLTVV.

The chain carries TRBV6-6 and TRBJ2-3; D gene unclear. The CDR3 has 13 amino acids. V gave up 6 bases and J gave up 4 bases, with 11 bases separating them. In germline, CDR1 is MNHNY, CDR2 SVGAGI (reference sequence). DNA for the CDR3: TGTGCCAGCAGGGCCCCAGGCGCAGATACGCAGTATTTT. Protein sequence: CASRAPGADTQYF.

The V gene is TRBV5-5, the J gene TRBJ2-1; the D gene is possibly TRBD1 (5 bases). The germline V and J ends were trimmed by 2 bases and 9 bases, with 9 bases remaining between them. Per germline, CDR1 SGHKS and CDR2 YYEKEE (reference sequence). This CDR3 has 12 amino acids. The CDR3 DNA reads as TGTGCCAGCAGCTTCTTGGGGCGTGAGCAGTTCTTC. Residues: CASSFLGREQFF. The full variable domain, its missing parts supplied by reference TRBV5-5 and TRBJ2-1, is DAGVTQSPTHLIKTRGQQVTLRCSPISGHKSVSWYQQVLGQGPQFIFQYYEKEERGRGNFPDRFSARQFPNYSSELNVNALLLGDSALYLCASSFLGREQFFGPGTRLTVL.

This clonotype was seen many times. The J gene is TRBJ2-7, the V gene TRBV29-1; D is perhaps TRBD1 (5 bases). The germline V and J ends were trimmed by 5 bases and 3 bases, with 14 bases remaining between them. This CDR3 region has 13 residues. CDR1 and CDR2 from the germline V gene are SQVTM and ANQGSEA. CDR3 region: CSVLGRVNYEQYF. In DNA, the CDR3 is TGCAGCGTTCTGGGCAGGGTGAACTACGAGCAGTACTTC.

The genes are TRBV7-2 and TRBJ2-1, with D hard to call. Trimming took 5 bases from V and 1 from J, leaving 9 bases between them. Germline V gene sequence: CDR1 SGHTA, CDR2 FQGNSA. The CDR3 sequence is 14 residues long. Here the CDR3 reads CASSPPRSYNEQFF. The CDR3 DNA sequence: TGTGCCAGCAGCCCACCGAGGTCCTACAATGAGCAGTTCTTC.

This clonotype occurred a few times. The CDR3 DNA sequence: TGTGCCAGCAGTTTACAGGGGGCGCTCGGTGAGCAGTTCTTC. The encoded protein is CASSLQGALGEQFF. The V and J genes are TRBV27 and TRBJ2-1; TRBD1 agrees at 8 bases. V was clipped by 2 bases and J by 9 bases; unmatched bases: 6. The CDR3 is made up of 14 amino acids. Germline-derived CDR1 and CDR2 are MNHEY and SMNVEV (reference sequence).

This chain uses TRBV11-1 with TRBJ2-1; no firm D call. This CDR3 contains 17 residues. V was pared by 7 bases and J by 3 bases, with 22 bases between. Germline V gene lookup returns CDR1 SGHAT and CDR2 FQDESV (reference sequence). As DNA, the CDR3 is TGTGCCAGCACCCAATACCGGGCCTTCGACTTCTACAATGAGCAGTTCTTC. Amino acid sequence: CASTQYRAFDFYNEQFF.

In its sample, this clonotype was seen a few times. CDR3 amino acids: CASSLGGTSINEQFF. CDR3 sequence (DNA): TGTGCCAGCAGCTTAGGGGGGACTAGCATCAATGAGCAGTTCTTC. The rearrangement links TRBV7-2 to TRBJ2-1, with 9 bases fitting TRBD2. V lost 1 base to trimming and J lost 6 bases; unmatched junction nucleotides: 4. This CDR3 comprises 15 residues. Looked up from germline, CDR1 is SGHTA and CDR2 is FQGNSA.

The rearrangement links TRBV3-1 to TRBJ1-2; maybe TRBD1 (6 bases). In germline, CDR1 is LGHDT, CDR2 YNNKEL (reference sequence). CDR3 length: 14 amino acids. V was pared by 4 bases and J by 2 bases, with 11 bases between. CDR3 coding DNA: TGTGCCAGCAGCCGCGAAGGGGGGAACTATGGCTACACCTTC. It is translated as CASSREGGNYGYTF.

This clonotype occurred a few times. This sequence joins TRBV5-1 and TRBJ2-6; D ambiguous. The CDR3 has 15 residues. Trimming stripped 1 base from V and 2 bases from J, with 7 bases between. Germline assignment: CDR1 SGHRS and CDR2 YFSETQ. CDR3: CASSLMVAGANVLTF. The CDR3 nucleotides are TGCGCCAGCAGCTTGATGGTGGCTGGGGCCAACGTCCTGACTTTC. The variable domain in full, completed from reference TRBV5-1 and TRBJ2-6, reads KAGVTQTPRYLIKTRGQQVTLSCSPISGHRSVSWYQQTPGQGLQFLFEYFSETQRNKGNFPGRFSGRQFSNSRSEMNVSTLELGDSALYLCASSLMVAGANVLTFGAGSRLTVL.

The chain is built from TRBV20-1 and TRBJ2-7; TRBD1 matches at 9 bases. Germline V gene sequence: CDR1 DFQATT, CDR2 SNEGSKA (reference sequence). The CDR3 covers 13 residues. V lost 5 bases, J lost 5 bases, and 7 bases stayed unmatched. The CDR3 region is CSAPRTGADEQYF. In nucleotides, the CDR3 is TGCAGTGCTCCCCGGACAGGGGCGGACGAGCAGTACTTC.

The V and J genes are TRBV7-2 and TRBJ2-7; D unresolved. Between the trimmed V and J ends, which lost 5 bases and 2 bases, there was a span of 10 bases. From germline, CDR1 is SGHTA and CDR2 FQGNSA. The CDR3 has 13 amino acids. The CDR3, as DNA: TGTGCCAGCAGCGTTCATAGGGCCTACGAGCAGTACTTC. It translates to CASSVHRAYEQYF. Variable domain in full (rest from reference TRBV7-2 and TRBJ2-7): GAGVSQSPSNKVTEKGKDVELRCDPISGHTALYWYRQSLGQGLEFLIYFQGNSAPDKSGLPSDRFSAERTGGSVSTLTIQRTQQEDSAVYLCASSVHRAYEQYFGPGTRLTVT.

This chain joins TRBV30 and TRBJ1-4; D is unclear. CDR3 length: 13 residues. The V and J ends lost 4 bases and 10 bases respectively, with 16 bases between them. Germline-derived CDR1 and CDR2 are GTSNPN and SVGIG (reference sequence). CDR3 residues: CAWNSGSEGKLFF. The CDR3 bases are TGTGCCTGGAATAGTGGCAGTGAGGGAAAACTGTTTTTT. The full variable domain, in which reference TRBV30 and TRBJ1-4 provide the parts outside the CDR3, is SQTIHQWPATLVQPVGSPLSLECTVEGTSNPNLYWYRQAAGRGLQLLFYSVGIGQISSEVPQNLSASRPQDRQFILSSKKLLLSDSGFYLCAWNSGSEGKLFFGSGTQLSVL.